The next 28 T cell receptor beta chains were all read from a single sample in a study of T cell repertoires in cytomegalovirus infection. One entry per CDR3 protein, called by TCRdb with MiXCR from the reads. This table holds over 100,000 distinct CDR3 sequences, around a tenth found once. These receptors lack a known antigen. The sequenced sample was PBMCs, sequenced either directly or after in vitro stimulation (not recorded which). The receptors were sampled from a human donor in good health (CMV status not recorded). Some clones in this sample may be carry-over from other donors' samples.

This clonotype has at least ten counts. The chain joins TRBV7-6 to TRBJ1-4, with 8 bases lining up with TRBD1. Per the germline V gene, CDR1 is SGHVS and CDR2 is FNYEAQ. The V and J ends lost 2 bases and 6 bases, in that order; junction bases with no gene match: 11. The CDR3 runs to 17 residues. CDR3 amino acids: CASSLTQGEIQYEKLFF. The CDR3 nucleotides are TGTGCCAGCAGCTTAACACAGGGGGAGATTCAATATGAAAAACTGTTTTTT.

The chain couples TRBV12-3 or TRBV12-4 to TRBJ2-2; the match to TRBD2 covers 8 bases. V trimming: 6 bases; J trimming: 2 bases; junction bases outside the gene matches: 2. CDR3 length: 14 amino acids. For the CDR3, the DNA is TGTGCCAGCAGGAGCGGGAGAAACACCGGGGAGCTGTTTTTT. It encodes CASRSGRNTGELFF.

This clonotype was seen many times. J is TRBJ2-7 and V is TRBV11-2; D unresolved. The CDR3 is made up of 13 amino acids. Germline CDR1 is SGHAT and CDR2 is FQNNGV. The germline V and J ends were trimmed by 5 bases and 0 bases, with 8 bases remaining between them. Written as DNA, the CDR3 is TGTGCCAGCAGCCCAAGGAGCTCCTACGAGCAGTACGTC. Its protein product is CASSPRSSYEQYV.

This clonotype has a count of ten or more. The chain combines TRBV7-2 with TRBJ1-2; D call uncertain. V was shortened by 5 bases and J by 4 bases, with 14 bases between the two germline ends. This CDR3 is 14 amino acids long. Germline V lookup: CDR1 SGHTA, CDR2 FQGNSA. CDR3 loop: CASSRNGDGYGYTF. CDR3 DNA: TGTGCCAGCAGCCGAAACGGGGATGGCTATGGCTACACCTTC. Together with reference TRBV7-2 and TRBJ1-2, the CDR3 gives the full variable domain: GAGVSQSPSNKVTEKGKDVELRCDPISGHTALYWYRQSLGQGLEFLIYFQGNSAPDKSGLPSDRFSAERTGGSVSTLTIQRTQQEDSAVYLCASSRNGDGYGYTFGSGTRLTVV.

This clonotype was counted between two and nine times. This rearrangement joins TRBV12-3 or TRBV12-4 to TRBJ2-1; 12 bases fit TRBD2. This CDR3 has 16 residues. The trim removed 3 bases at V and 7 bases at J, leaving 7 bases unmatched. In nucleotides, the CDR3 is TGTGCCAGCAGTTTTTGGCTAGCGGGAGGGGGGAATGAGCAGTTCTTC. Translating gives CASSFWLAGGGNEQFF.

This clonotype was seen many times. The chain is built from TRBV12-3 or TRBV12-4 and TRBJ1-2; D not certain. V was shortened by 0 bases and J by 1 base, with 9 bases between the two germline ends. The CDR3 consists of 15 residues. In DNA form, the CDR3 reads TGTGCCAGCAGTTTAGCGTCCGGGGATAACTATGGCTACACCTTC. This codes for CASSLASGDNYGYTF.

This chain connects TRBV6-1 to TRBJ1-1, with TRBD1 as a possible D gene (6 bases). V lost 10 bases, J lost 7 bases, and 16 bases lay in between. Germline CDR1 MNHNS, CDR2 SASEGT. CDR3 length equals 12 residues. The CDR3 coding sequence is TGTGCCACCAAGGGGGGCCAGGGTGAAGCTTTCTTT. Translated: CATKGGQGEAFF.

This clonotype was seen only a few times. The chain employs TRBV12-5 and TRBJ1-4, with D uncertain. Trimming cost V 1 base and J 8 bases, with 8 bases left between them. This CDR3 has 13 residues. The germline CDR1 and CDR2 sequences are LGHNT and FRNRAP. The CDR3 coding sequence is TGTGCTAGTGGTTTGGACTACCCCGAAAAACTGTTTTTT. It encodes CASGLDYPEKLFF. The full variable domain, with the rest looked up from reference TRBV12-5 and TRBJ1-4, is DARVTQTPRHKVTEMGQEVTMRCQPILGHNTVFWYRQTMMQGLELLAYFRNRAPLDDSGMPKDRFSAEMPDATLATLKIQPSEPRDSAVYFCASGLDYPEKLFFGSGTQLSVL.

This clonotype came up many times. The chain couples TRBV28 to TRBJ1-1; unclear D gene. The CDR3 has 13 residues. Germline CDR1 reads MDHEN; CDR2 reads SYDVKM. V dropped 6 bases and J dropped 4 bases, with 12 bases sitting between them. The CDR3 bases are TGTGCCAGCAGCTTAATTATAGGCACTGAAGCTTTCTTT. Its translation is CASSLIIGTEAFF. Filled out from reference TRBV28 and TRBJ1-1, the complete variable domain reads DVKVTQSSRYLVKRTGEKVFLECVQDMDHENMFWYRQDPGLGLRLIYFSYDVKMKEKGDIPEGYSVSREKKERFSLILESASTNQTSMYLCASSLIIGTEAFFGQGTRLTVV.

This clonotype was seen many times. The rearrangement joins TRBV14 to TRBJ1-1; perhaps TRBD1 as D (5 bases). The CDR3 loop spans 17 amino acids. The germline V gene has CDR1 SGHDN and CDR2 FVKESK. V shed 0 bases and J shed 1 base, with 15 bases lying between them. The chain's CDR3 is CASSQDPGPLTNTEAFF. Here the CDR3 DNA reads TGTGCCAGCAGCCAAGATCCGGGGCCACTAACGAACACTGAAGCTTTCTTT. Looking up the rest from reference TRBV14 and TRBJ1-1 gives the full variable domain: EAGVTQFPSHSVIEKGQTVTLRCDPISGHDNLYWYRRVMGKEIKFLLHFVKESKQDESGMPNNRFLAERTGGTYSTLKVQPAELEDSGVYFCASSQDPGPLTNTEAFFGQGTRLTVV.

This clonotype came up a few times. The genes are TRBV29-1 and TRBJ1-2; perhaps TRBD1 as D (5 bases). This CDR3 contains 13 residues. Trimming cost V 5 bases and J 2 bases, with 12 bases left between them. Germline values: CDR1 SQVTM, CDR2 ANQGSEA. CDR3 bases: TGCAGCGTTTGGTCAGGGACGAACTATGGCTACACCTTC. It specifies CSVWSGTNYGYTF.

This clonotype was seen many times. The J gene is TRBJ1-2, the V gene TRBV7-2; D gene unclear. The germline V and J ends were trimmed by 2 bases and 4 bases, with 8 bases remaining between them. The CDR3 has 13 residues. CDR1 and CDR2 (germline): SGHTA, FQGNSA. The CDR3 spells CASSLNPSYGYTF. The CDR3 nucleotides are TGTGCCAGCAGCTTAAACCCCAGCTATGGCTACACCTTC.

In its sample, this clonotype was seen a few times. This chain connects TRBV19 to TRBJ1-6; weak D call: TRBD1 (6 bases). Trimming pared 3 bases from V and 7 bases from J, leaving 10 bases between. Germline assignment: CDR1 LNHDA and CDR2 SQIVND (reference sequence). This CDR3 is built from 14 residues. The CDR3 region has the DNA TGTGCCAGTAGTATGGACAGACACAATTCACCCCTCCACTTT. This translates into CASSMDRHNSPLHF.

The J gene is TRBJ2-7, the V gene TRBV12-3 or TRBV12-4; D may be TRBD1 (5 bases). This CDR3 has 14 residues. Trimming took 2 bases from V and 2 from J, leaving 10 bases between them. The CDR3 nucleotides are TGTGCCAGCAGTTTACTAACAGGTCCCTACGAGCAGTACTTC. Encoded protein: CASSLLTGPYEQYF.

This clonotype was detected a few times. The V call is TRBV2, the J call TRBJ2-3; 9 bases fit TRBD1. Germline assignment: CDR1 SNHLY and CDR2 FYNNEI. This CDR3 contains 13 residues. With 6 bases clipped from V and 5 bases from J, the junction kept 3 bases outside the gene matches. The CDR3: CASSRTGEDTQYF. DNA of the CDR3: TGTGCCAGCAGCCGGACAGGGGAAGATACGCAGTATTTT.

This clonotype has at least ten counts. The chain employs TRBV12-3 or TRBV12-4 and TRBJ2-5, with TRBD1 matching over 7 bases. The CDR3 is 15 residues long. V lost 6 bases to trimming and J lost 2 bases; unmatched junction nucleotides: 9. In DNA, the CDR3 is TGTGCCAGCAGCCCGATCGGGACAGCGCAAGAGACCCAGTACTTC. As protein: CASSPIGTAQETQYF.

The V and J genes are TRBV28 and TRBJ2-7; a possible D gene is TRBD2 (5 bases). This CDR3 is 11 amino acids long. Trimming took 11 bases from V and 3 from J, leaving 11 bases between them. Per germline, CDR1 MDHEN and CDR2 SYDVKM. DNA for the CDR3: TGTGCCTCGAGGGCCCGCTACGAGCAGTACTTC. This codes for CASRARYEQYF. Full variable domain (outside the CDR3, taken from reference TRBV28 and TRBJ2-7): DVKVTQSSRYLVKRTGEKVFLECVQDMDHENMFWYRQDPGLGLRLIYFSYDVKMKEKGDIPEGYSVSREKKERFSLILESASTNQTSMYLCASRARYEQYFGPGTRLTVT.

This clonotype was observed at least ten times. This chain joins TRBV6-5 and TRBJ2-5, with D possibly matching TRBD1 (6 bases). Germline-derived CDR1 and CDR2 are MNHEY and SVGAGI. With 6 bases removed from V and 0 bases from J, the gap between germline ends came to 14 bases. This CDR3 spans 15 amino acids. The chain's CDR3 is CASSRLQGDQETQYF. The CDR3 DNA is TGTGCCAGCAGCCGATTACAGGGAGACCAAGAGACCCAGTACTTC.

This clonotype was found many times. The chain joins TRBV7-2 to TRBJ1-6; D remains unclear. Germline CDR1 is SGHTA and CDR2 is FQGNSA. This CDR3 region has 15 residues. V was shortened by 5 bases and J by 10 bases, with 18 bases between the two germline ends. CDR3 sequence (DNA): TGTGCCAGCAGCGGAGCGACGGGAAGGGCCTCACCCCTCCACTTT. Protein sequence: CASSGATGRASPLHF.

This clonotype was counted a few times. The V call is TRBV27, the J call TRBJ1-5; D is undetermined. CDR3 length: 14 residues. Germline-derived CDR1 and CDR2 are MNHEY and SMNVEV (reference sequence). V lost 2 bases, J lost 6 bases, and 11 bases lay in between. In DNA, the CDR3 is TGTGCCAGCAGTTTACGGGAATTCGGTCAGCCCCAGCATTTT. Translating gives CASSLREFGQPQHF.

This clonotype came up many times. CDR3 in amino acids: CASSLSTGDAAVGTDTQYF. In nucleotides, the CDR3 is TGTGCCAGCAGTTTGTCTACGGGAGATGCAGCCGTCGGCACAGATACGCAGTATTTT. This chain uses TRBV27 with TRBJ2-3; a weak D match, TRBD2 (6 bases). There are 19 residues in the CDR3. Per germline, CDR1 MNHEY and CDR2 SMNVEV (reference sequence). V lost 3 bases to trimming and J lost 1 base, with 23 bases between them.

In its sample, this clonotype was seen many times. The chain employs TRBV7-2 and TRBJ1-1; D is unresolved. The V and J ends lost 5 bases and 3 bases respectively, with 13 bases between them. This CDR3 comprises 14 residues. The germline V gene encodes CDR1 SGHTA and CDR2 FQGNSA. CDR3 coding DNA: TGTGCCAGCAGCCCCCGCGGAGGGCACACTGAAGCTTTCTTT. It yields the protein CASSPRGGHTEAFF.

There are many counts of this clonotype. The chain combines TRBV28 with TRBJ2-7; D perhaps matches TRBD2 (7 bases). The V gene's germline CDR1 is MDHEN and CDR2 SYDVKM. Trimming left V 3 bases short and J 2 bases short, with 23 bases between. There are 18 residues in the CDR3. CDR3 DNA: TGTGCCAGCAGTTTTTGGAGGGGGGAGGGGGTCGTACCCTACGAGCAGTACTTC. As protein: CASSFWRGEGVVPYEQYF.

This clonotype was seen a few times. In DNA form, the CDR3 reads TGTGCCACCAGCACCCAGGGGAACTATGGCTACACCTTC. Translating it yields CATSTQGNYGYTF. V is TRBV15 and J is TRBJ1-2, with D perhaps TRBD1 (6 bases). The CDR3 loop spans 13 amino acids. Germline-derived CDR1 and CDR2 are LNHNV and YYDKDF (reference sequence). Trimming stripped 4 bases from V and 2 bases from J, with 8 bases between. Variable domain in full (rest from reference TRBV15 and TRBJ1-2): DAMVIQNPRYQVTQFGKPVTLSCSQTLNHNVMYWYQQKSSQAPKLLFHYYDKDFNNEADTPDNFQSRRPNTSFCFLDIRSPGLGDTAMYLCATSTQGNYGYTFGSGTRLTVV.

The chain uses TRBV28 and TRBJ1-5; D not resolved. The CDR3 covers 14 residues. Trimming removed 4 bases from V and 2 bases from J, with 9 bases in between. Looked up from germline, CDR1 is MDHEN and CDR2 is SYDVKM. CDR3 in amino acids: CASSWVGGNQPQHF. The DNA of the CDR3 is TGTGCCAGCAGTTGGGTTGGGGGCAATCAGCCCCAGCATTTT.

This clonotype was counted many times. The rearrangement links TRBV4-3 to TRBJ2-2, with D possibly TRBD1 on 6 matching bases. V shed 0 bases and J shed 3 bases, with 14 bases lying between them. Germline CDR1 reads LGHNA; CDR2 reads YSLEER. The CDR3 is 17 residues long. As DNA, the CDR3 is TGCGCCAGCAGCCAAGATACCAGGGGCGCAGACACCGGGGAGCTGTTTTTT. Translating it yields CASSQDTRGADTGELFF.

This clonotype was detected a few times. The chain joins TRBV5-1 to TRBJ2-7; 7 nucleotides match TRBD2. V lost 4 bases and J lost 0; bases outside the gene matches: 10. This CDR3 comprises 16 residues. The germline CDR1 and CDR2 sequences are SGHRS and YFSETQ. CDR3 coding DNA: TGCGCCAGCAGCCCGCAGCCGGGACTAACCTCCTACGAGCAGTACTTC. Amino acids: CASSPQPGLTSYEQYF.

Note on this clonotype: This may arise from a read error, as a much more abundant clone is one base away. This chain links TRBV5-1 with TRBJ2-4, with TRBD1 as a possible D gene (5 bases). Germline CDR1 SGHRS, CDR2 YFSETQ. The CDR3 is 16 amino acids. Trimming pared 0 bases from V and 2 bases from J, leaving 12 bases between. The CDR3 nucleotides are TGCGCCAGCAGCTTGGAAAGCAGGACAACCAAAAACATTCAGTACTTC. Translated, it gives CASSLESRTTKNIQYF. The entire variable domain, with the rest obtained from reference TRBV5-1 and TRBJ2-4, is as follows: KAGVTQTPRYLIKTRGQQVTLSCSPISGHRSVSWYQQTPGQGLQFLFEYFSETQRNKGNFPGRFSGRQFSNSRSEMNVSTLELGDSALYLCASSLESRTTKNIQYFGAGTRLSVL.